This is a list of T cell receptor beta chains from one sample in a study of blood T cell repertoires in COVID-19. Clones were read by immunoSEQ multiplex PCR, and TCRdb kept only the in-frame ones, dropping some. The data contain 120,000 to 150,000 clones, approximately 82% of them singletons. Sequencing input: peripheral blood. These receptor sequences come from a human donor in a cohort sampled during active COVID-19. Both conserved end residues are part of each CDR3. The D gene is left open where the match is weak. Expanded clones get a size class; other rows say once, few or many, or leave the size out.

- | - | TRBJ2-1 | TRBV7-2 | CASSLDGIYNEQFF | TGTGCCAGCAGCTTAGACGGGATTTACAATGAGCAGTTCTTC
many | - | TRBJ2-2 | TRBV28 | CASSLGLFNTGELFF | TGTGCCAGCAGTCTAGGCCTTTTCAACACCGGGGAGCTGTTTTTT
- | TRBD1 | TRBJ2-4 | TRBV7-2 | CASSLRQGIAKNIQYF | TGTGCCAGCAGCTTGAGACAGGGGATAGCCAAAAACATTCAGTACTTC
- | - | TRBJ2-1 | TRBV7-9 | CASSHGSESEQFF | TGTGCCAGCAGCCATGGTAGCGAGAGTGAGCAGTTCTTC
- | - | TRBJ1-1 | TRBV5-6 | CASSTGGVPVKAFF | TGTGCCAGCAGCACTGGAGGGGTCCCCGTGAAGGCTTTCTTT
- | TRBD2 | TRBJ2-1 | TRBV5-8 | CASSLRGRINEQFF | TGTGCCAGCAGCTTACGCGGGAGGATCAATGAGCAGTTCTTC
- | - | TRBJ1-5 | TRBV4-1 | CASQRVVGDVQPQHF | TGCGCCAGTCAGAGGGTTGTGGGCGATGTTCAGCCCCAGCATTTT
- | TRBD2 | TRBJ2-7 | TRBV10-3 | CAISESGGGLQYF | TGTGCCATCAGTGAGTCGGGGGGGGGACTTCAGTACTTC
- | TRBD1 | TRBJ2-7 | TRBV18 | CASSRETGVYEQYF | TGTGCCAGCTCACGTGAGACAGGGGTCTACGAGCAGTACTTC
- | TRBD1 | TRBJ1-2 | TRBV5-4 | CASSPEAGGQWGYTF | TGTGCCAGCAGCCCGGAGGCAGGGGGCCAGTGGGGCTACACCTTC
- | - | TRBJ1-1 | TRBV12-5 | CASAKSGVPTDTEAFF | TGTGCTAGTGCCAAATCAGGGGTTCCGACGGACACTGAAGCTTTCTTT
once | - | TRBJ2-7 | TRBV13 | CASSPGGRSSYEQYF | TGTGCCAGCAGCCCAGGGGGGCGAAGCTCCTACGAGCAGTACTTC
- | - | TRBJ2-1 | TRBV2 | CASSEVGFLHAGPEQFF | TGTGCCAGCAGTGAAGTAGGGTTTCTCCACGCGGGCCCCGAGCAGTTCTTC
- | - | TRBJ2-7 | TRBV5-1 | CASSEGPRGVYEQYF | TGCGCCAGCAGCGAAGGTCCCCGCGGAGTCTACGAGCAGTACTTC
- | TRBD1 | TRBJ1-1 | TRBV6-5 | CASSLKQGVWTEAFF | TGTGCCAGCAGCCTTAAACAGGGGGTCTGGACTGAAGCTTTCTTT
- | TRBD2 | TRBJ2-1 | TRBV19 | CASSRLAAVYNEQFF | TGTGCCAGTAGTCGTCTAGCGGCGGTCTACAATGAGCAGTTCTTC
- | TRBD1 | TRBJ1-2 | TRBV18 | CASSPVGQATNYGYTF | TGTGCCAGCTCACCAGTCGGACAGGCTACGAACTATGGCTACACCTTC
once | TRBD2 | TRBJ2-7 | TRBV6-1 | CASSEGLAGYEQYF | TGTGCCAGCAGTGAAGGGCTAGCGGGGTACGAGCAGTACTTC